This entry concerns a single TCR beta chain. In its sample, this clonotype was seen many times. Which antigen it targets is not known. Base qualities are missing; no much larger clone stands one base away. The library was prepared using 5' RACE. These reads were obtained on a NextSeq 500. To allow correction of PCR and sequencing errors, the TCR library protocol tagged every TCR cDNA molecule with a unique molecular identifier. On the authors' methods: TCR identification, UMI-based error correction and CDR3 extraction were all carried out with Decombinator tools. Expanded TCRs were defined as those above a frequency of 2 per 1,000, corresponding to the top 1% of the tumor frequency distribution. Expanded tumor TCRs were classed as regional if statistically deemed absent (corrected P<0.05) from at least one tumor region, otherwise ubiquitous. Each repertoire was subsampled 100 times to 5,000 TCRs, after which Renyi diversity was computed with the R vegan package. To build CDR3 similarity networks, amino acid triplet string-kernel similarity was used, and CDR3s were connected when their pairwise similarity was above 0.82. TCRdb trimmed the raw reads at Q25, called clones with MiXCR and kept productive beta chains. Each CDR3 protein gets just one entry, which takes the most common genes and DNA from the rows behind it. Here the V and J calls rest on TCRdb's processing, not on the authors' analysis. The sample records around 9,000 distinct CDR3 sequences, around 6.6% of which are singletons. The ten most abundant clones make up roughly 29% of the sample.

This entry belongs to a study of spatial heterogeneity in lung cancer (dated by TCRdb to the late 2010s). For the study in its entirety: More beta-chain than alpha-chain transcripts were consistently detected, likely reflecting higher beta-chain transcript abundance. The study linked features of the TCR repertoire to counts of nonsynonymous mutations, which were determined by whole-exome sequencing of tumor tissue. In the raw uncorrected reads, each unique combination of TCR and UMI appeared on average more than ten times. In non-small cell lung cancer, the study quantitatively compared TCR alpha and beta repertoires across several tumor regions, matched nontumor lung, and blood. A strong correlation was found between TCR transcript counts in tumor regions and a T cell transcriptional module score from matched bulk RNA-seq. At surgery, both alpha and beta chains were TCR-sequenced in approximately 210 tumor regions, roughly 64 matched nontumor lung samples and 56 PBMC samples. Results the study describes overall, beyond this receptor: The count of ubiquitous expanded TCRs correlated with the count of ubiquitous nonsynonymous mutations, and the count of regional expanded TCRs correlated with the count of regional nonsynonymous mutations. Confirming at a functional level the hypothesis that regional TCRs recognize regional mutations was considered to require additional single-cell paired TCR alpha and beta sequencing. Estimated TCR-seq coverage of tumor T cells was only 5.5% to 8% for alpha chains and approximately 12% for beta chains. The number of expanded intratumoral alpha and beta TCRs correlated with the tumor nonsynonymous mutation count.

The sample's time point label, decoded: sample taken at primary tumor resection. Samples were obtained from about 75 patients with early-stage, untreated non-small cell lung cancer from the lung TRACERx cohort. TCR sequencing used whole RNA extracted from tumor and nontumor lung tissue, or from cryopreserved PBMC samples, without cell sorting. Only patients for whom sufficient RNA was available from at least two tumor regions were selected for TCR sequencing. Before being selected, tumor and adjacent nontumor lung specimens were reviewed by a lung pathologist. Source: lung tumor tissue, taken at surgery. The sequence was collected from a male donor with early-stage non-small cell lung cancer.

The nucleotides are TGTGCCAGCAGCTTAGGCGGGACTACGTACAATGAGCAGTTCTTC. This sequence encodes CASSLGGTTYNEQFF. The V and J segments used are TRBV7-9 and TRBJ2-1; 7 bases in the junction line up with TRBD2. Reading the germline V gene (reference sequence) gives CDR1 SEHNR and CDR2 FQNEAQ. The CDR3 sequence holds 15 residues, the cysteine and phenylalanine included. Of all the DNA, just the CDR3 is kept, 45 bases in frame from base 1. Trimming leaves V shorter by 1 base and J shorter by 4 bases, with the junction holding 4 bases beyond the gene matches. The reference TRBV7-9 and TRBJ2-1 proteins fill in what lies around the CDR3, so the full variable domain reads DTGVSQNPRHKITKRGQNVTFRCDPISEHNRLYWYRQTLGQGPEFLTYFQNEAQLEKSRLLSDRFSAERPKGSFSTLEIQRTEQGDSAMYLCASSLGGTTYNEQFFGPGTRLTVL.